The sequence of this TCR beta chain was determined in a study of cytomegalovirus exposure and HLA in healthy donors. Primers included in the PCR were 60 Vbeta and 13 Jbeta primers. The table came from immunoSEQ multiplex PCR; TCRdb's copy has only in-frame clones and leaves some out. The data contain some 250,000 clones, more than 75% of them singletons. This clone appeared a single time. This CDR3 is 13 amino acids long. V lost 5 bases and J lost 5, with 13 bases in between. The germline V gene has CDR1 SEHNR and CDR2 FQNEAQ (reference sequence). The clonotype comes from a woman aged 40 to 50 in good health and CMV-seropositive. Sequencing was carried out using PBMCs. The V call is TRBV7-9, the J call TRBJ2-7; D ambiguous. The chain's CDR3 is CASSLPLVDEQYF. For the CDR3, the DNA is TGTGCCAGCAGCCTACCCCTGGTGGACGAGCAGTACTTC.